A selection of T cell receptor beta chains follows, all from one sample in a study of PD-L1 blockade in urothelial cancer. Profiled with immunoSEQ multiplex PCR; TCRdb holds only in-frame clones, not every one. Of more than 95,000 clones in the sample, about 82% are singletons; the top ten hold 2.4%. The specimen was PBMCs, collected around atezolizumab (anti-PD-L1) treatment. Receptors were obtained from a man in his forties or fifties with urothelial cancer. Each CDR3 is given with its conserved first and last residue. Each record gives: CDR3 protein, CDR3 DNA, CDR3 length, D gene, V gene, J gene, clone size. D genes are given only for firm matches. Only part of the rows carry a size: once, few, many, or a class if the clone is expanded.

CDR3 protein: CASSKTGKPYGYTF
CDR3 DNA: TGTGCCAGCAGCAAAACAGGGAAGCCCTATGGCTACACCTTC
CDR3 length: 14
D gene: .
V gene: TRBV28
J gene: TRBJ1-2
clone size: .

CDR3 protein: CASRSTGTRDTQYF
CDR3 DNA: TGTGCCAGCAGGTCGACCGGGACTAGGGATACGCAGTATTTT
CDR3 length: 14
D gene: TRBD2
V gene: TRBV6-5
J gene: TRBJ2-3
clone size: .

CDR3 protein: CASSVTSGRALGELFF
CDR3 DNA: TGTGCCAGCAGCGTTACTAGCGGGAGGGCCCTCGGGGAGCTGTTTTTT
CDR3 length: 16
D gene: TRBD2
V gene: TRBV9
J gene: TRBJ2-2
clone size: .

CDR3 protein: CASTIARGSREQYF
CDR3 DNA: TGTGCCAGCACGATCGCAAGGGGAAGTCGCGAGCAGTACTTC
CDR3 length: 14
D gene: .
V gene: TRBV2
J gene: TRBJ2-7
clone size: few

CDR3 protein: CASSLALRTGSDEQYF
CDR3 DNA: TGCGCCAGCAGCTTGGCCTTAAGGACAGGGTCGGACGAGCAGTACTTC
CDR3 length: 16
D gene: TRBD1
V gene: TRBV5-1
J gene: TRBJ2-7
clone size: .

CDR3 protein: CASSLSLAGGPRDEQFF
CDR3 DNA: TGTGCCAGCAGTTTATCTCTAGCGGGAGGGCCGAGGGATGAGCAGTTCTTC
CDR3 length: 17
D gene: TRBD2
V gene: TRBV27
J gene: TRBJ2-1
clone size: .

CDR3 protein: CASSSSDRLYEQYF
CDR3 DNA: TGTGCCAGCAGCTCATCGGACAGACTCTACGAGCAGTACTTC
CDR3 length: 14
D gene: .
V gene: TRBV6-5
J gene: TRBJ2-7
clone size: .

CDR3 protein: CASSLGNLMLRVGYTF
CDR3 DNA: TGTGCCAGCAGCTTAGGCAACCTAATGCTCAGGGTTGGCTACACCTTC
CDR3 length: 16
D gene: .
V gene: TRBV7-8
J gene: TRBJ1-2
clone size: .

CDR3 protein: CASSLDPGGNTQYF
CDR3 DNA: TGCGCCAGCAGCTTGGATCCGGGAGGAAATACGCAGTATTTT
CDR3 length: 14
D gene: TRBD2
V gene: TRBV5-1
J gene: TRBJ2-3
clone size: .

CDR3 protein: CASSYRGSYEQYF
CDR3 DNA: TGTGCCAGTAGTTACAGGGGTTCCTACGAGCAGTACTTC
CDR3 length: 13
D gene: TRBD1
V gene: TRBV19
J gene: TRBJ2-7
clone size: .

CDR3 protein: CATSRDYSQETQYF
CDR3 DNA: TGTGCCACCAGCAGAGATTACTCCCAAGAGACCCAGTACTTC
CDR3 length: 14
D gene: .
V gene: TRBV15
J gene: TRBJ2-5
clone size: .

CDR3 protein: CASSRGTSGRAGELFF
CDR3 DNA: TGTGCCAGCAGCCGGGGGACTAGCGGGAGGGCCGGGGAGCTGTTTTTT
CDR3 length: 16
D gene: TRBD2
V gene: TRBV11-2
J gene: TRBJ2-2
clone size: .

CDR3 protein: CASSFTAGTGAYEQYF
CDR3 DNA: TGTGCCAGCAGCTTCACGGCCGGGACAGGGGCCTACGAGCAGTACTTC
CDR3 length: 16
D gene: TRBD1
V gene: TRBV11-2
J gene: TRBJ2-7
clone size: .

CDR3 protein: CASSESRSKNYEQYF
CDR3 DNA: TGTGCCAGCAGTGAGTCCAGGTCGAAAAACTACGAGCAGTACTTC
CDR3 length: 15
D gene: .
V gene: TRBV25-1
J gene: TRBJ2-7
clone size: .

CDR3 protein: CASSPGWNTEAFF
CDR3 DNA: TGTGCCAGCAGCCCCGGGTGGAACACTGAAGCTTTCTTT
CDR3 length: 13
D gene: .
V gene: TRBV2
J gene: TRBJ1-1
clone size: .

CDR3 protein: CASFRLAGRGTDTQYF
CDR3 DNA: TGCGCCAGCTTTCGACTAGCGGGTAGGGGCACAGATACGCAGTATTTT
CDR3 length: 16
D gene: TRBD2
V gene: TRBV10-1
J gene: TRBJ2-3
clone size: .

CDR3 protein: CASSQQFYGYTF
CDR3 DNA: TGTGCCAGCAGCCAACAGTTTTATGGCTACACCTTC
CDR3 length: 12
D gene: .
V gene: TRBV14
J gene: TRBJ1-2
clone size: .

CDR3 protein: CASGFQGVGGYTF
CDR3 DNA: TGTGCCAGCGGCTTTCAGGGGGTGGGCGGCTACACCTTC
CDR3 length: 13
D gene: TRBD1
V gene: TRBV6-5
J gene: TRBJ1-2
clone size: once